The 31 T cell receptor beta chains presented below share a single source sample, sequenced in a study of shared clonotypes between healthy human individuals. Profiled with immunoSEQ multiplex PCR; TCRdb holds only in-frame clones, not every one. The profile shows 80,000 to 100,000 clones, 60% to 75% of them singletons. The sequencing sample was made of memory CD8+ T cells sorted from blood. Specified subset: CD45RO+ cells pooled with CCR7-negative TemRA cells. Receptors were obtained from a man aged 25-40 years in good health.

Regarding this clone: Other DNA sequences in the sample encode the same CDR3. V is TRBV29-1 and J is TRBJ2-1, with TRBD1 matching 7 bases. CDR3 length equals 13 residues. CDR1 and CDR2 (germline): SQVTM, ANQGSEA. Germline trimming cut 4 bases from V and 4 bases from J; bases unmatched to any gene: 4. The CDR3 sequence: CSVGTGGYNEQFF. In DNA form, the CDR3 reads TGCAGCGTTGGGACAGGAGGATACAATGAGCAGTTCTTC.

The V gene is TRBV14, the J gene TRBJ2-1, with D perhaps TRBD2 (5 bases). V shed 7 bases and J shed 8 bases, with 15 bases lying between them. The CDR3 is 13 amino acids. The germline CDR1 and CDR2 sequences are SGHDN and FVKESK. The DNA of the CDR3 is TGTGCCAGCACCCGGGGTAGCCCCCATGAGCAGTTCTTC. It codes for CASTRGSPHEQFF.

This clone was seen just once. The chain employs TRBV25-1 and TRBJ2-1, with 9 positions matching TRBD1. Germline V lookup: CDR1 MGHDK, CDR2 SYGVNS. Unmatched junction bases numbered 9, after V lost 6 bases and J lost 3 bases. This CDR3 has 16 amino acids. The CDR3 bases are TGTGCCAGCAGAGAGCCGGGACAGGGAAACTACAATGAGCAGTTCTTC. Its translation is CASREPGQGNYNEQFF.

In this sample, this clone turned up a few times. This chain links TRBV5-1 with TRBJ1-2; D is perhaps TRBD1 (6 bases). Germline V gene lookup returns CDR1 SGHRS and CDR2 YFSETQ. The CDR3 contains 14 residues. The V end lost 3 bases, the J end lost 6 bases, and 15 bases lay between the germline ends. The CDR3: CASSYGRGGDGYTF. DNA for the CDR3: TGCGCCAGCAGCTATGGCAGGGGAGGTGATGGCTACACCTTC.

This clone appeared many times. The J gene is TRBJ2-7, the V gene TRBV6-1; a possible D gene is TRBD1 (7 bases). CDR3 size: 14 residues. Trimming stripped 4 bases from V and 3 bases from J, with 13 bases between. Germline CDR1 MNHNS, CDR2 SASEGT. Here the CDR3 reads CASSVGRGDYEQYF. The CDR3 coding sequence is TGTGCCAGCAGTGTCGGCAGGGGGGACTACGAGCAGTACTTC.

The V call is TRBV28, the J call TRBJ2-2; a weak D match, TRBD1 (6 bases). There are 16 residues in the CDR3. Per germline, CDR1 MDHEN and CDR2 SYDVKM. V was cut by 7 bases and J by 4 bases, with 19 bases left in between. The CDR3 region is CASNHVLQGPTGELFF. CDR3 bases: TGTGCCAGCAACCACGTCCTACAGGGACCCACCGGGGAGCTGTTTTTT.

V usage is TRBV7-9 and J usage is TRBJ2-5, with 11 nucleotides matching TRBD2. The CDR3 consists of 14 residues. Unmatched junction bases numbered 9, after V lost 11 bases and J lost 4 bases. Germline V CDR1 and CDR2: SEHNR, FQNEAQ (reference sequence). As DNA, the CDR3 is TGTGCCGGACATAGCGGGAGGGTGGGAGAGACCCAGTACTTC. Protein product: CAGHSGRVGETQYF.

The rearrangement links TRBV4-3 to TRBJ1-2, with 7 positions matching TRBD1. The trim removed 6 bases at V and 7 bases at J, leaving 14 bases unmatched. The CDR3 contains 15 residues. Germline CDR1 and CDR2: LGHNA and YSLEER. The CDR3 sequence is CASSPSPGTVGGYTF. CDR3 coding DNA: TGCGCCAGCAGTCCGAGTCCGGGGACAGTTGGTGGCTACACCTTC.

The V call is TRBV5-4, the J call TRBJ2-3; D is perhaps TRBD1 (5 bases). The V end was cut by 4 bases, the J end by 0 bases, with 15 bases between. The V gene's germline CDR1 is SGHNT and CDR2 YYREEE (reference sequence). This CDR3 contains 16 residues. The CDR3, as DNA: TGTGCCAGCAGCGGAAGACAGACCCTTAGCACAGATACGCAGTATTTT. This translates into CASSGRQTLSTDTQYF.

The chain joins TRBV9 to TRBJ2-3; TRBD2 is a possible D gene (5 bases). V was cut by 3 bases and J by 3 bases, with 11 bases left in between. From germline, CDR1 is SGDLS and CDR2 YYNGEE. CDR3 length equals 14 residues. CDR3: CASSGGHGTDTQYF. CDR3 DNA: TGTGCCAGCAGCGGAGGGCACGGGACAGATACGCAGTATTTT.

V is TRBV18 and J is TRBJ2-2; 7 bases map to TRBD1. CDR1 is KGHSH and CDR2 is LQKENI in the germline V gene. This CDR3 contains 14 residues. Trimming removed 6 bases from V and 6 bases from J; junction bases left unmatched: 7. CDR3 protein: CASSRTGDAGELFF. CDR3 nucleotide sequence: TGTGCCAGCTCCCGCACAGGGGACGCCGGGGAGCTGTTTTTT.

This chain links TRBV6-1 with TRBJ1-5; a possible D gene is TRBD1 (6 bases). The CDR3 runs 14 residues. Between the trimmed V and J ends, which lost 1 base and 4 bases, there was a span of 8 bases. Germline values: CDR1 MNHNS, CDR2 SASEGT. The chain's CDR3 is CASSEVQGNQPQHF. CDR3 sequence (DNA): TGTGCCAGCAGTGAAGTACAGGGAAATCAGCCCCAGCATTTT.

The chain joins TRBV4-1 to TRBJ1-1; D call uncertain. The CDR3 covers 13 residues. The germline V and J ends were trimmed by 0 bases and 4 bases, with 6 bases remaining between them. Germline CDR1 reads MGHRA; CDR2 reads YSYEKL. The chain's CDR3 is CASSQDQTTEAFF. The CDR3 DNA reads TGCGCCAGCAGCCAAGATCAGACCACTGAAGCTTTCTTT.

The gene calls are TRBV2 and TRBJ2-3; TRBD1 agrees at 7 bases. Germline V gene data show CDR1 as SNHLY and CDR2 as FYNNEI. The V segment lost 8 bases and the J segment 4 bases; nucleotides outside the gene matches: 9. This CDR3 spans 14 amino acids. Here the CDR3 reads CASFDRVQADTQYF. The CDR3 DNA follows: TGTGCCAGCTTCGACAGGGTTCAGGCAGATACGCAGTATTTT.

A few counts support this clone. This rearrangement joins TRBV7-3 to TRBJ2-1; D is ambiguous. CDR1 and CDR2 (germline): SGHTA, FQGTGA. V lost 3 bases and J 14 bases, leaving 17 bases between the germline ends. The CDR3 runs 13 residues. The chain's CDR3 is CASSFMSGSLEFF. CDR3 in DNA: TGTGCCAGCAGCTTTATGAGTGGTTCTTTGGAGTTCTTC.

Written as DNA, the CDR3 is TGTGCCAGCAGCCCAGACGGGGGGTGGAACACTGAAGCTTTCTTT. Its protein product is CASSPDGGWNTEAFF. The J gene is TRBJ1-1, the V gene TRBV2, with D perhaps TRBD1 (5 bases). The CDR3 extends over 15 amino acids. The germline CDR1 and CDR2 sequences are SNHLY and FYNNEI. V lost 6 bases, J lost 1 base, and 15 bases lay in between.

The rearrangement uses TRBV27 and TRBJ2-2; unclear D gene. The V and J ends lost 5 bases and 5 bases respectively, with 21 bases between them. Germline CDR1 is MNHEY and CDR2 is SMNVEV (reference sequence). The CDR3 sequence is 17 residues long. The chain's CDR3 is CASSARQSVGPTGELFF. CDR3 nucleotide sequence: TGTGCCAGCAGTGCCCGGCAATCCGTAGGTCCTACCGGGGAGCTGTTTTTT.

The chain is built from TRBV25-1 and TRBJ1-5; D possibly corresponds to TRBD1 (5 bases). CDR1 and CDR2 from the germline V gene are MGHDK and SYGVNS. The CDR3 has 15 residues. V lost 5 bases and J 3 bases, leaving 14 bases between the germline ends. The CDR3 sequence: CASSQQGQDNQPQHF. As DNA, the CDR3 is TGTGCCAGCAGTCAGCAGGGCCAGGACAATCAGCCCCAGCATTTT. Using reference TRBV25-1 and TRBJ1-5 for the parts outside the CDR3, the full variable domain is EADIYQTPRYLVIGTGKKITLECSQTMGHDKMYWYQQDPGMELHLIHYSYGVNSTEKGDLSSESTVSRIRTEHFPLTLESARPSHTSQYLCASSQQGQDNQPQHFGDGTRLSIL.

The chain links TRBV28 to TRBJ2-7; possibly TRBD1 for D (5 bases). Between the trimmed V and J ends, which lost 8 bases and 3 bases, there was a span of 8 bases. The CDR3 consists of 11 residues. The V gene's germline CDR1 is MDHEN and CDR2 SYDVKM. In nucleotides, the CDR3 is TGTGCCAGCGTTGACAGCTACGAGCAGTACTTC. Amino acids: CASVDSYEQYF. Full variable domain (remainder filled in from reference TRBV28 and TRBJ2-7): DVKVTQSSRYLVKRTGEKVFLECVQDMDHENMFWYRQDPGLGLRLIYFSYDVKMKEKGDIPEGYSVSREKKERFSLILESASTNQTSMYLCASVDSYEQYFGPGTRLTVT.

The DNA for the CDR3 is TGCGCCAGCAGCCAATCCAGGGTTACCGAGCAGTACTTC. This encodes CASSQSRVTEQYF. The chain couples TRBV4-3 to TRBJ2-7; a weak D match, TRBD1 (5 bases). The CDR3 runs to 13 residues. Germline assignment: CDR1 LGHNA and CDR2 YSLEER. Trimming took off 2 bases at V and 6 bases at J, with 11 bases between the two ends.

The V gene is TRBV25-1, the J gene TRBJ2-1; 7 nucleotides agree with TRBD2. The CDR3 is 15 amino acids. Looked up from germline, CDR1 is MGHDK and CDR2 is SYGVNS. The V gene end was trimmed by 3 bases and the J gene end by 8 bases; junction bases not matched to a gene: 10. CDR3 sequence (DNA): TGTGCCAGCAGTGATCCCCGGGAGGCCGGGGATGAGCAGTTCTTC. Amino acid sequence: CASSDPREAGDEQFF. Filled out from reference TRBV25-1 and TRBJ2-1, the complete variable domain reads EADIYQTPRYLVIGTGKKITLECSQTMGHDKMYWYQQDPGMELHLIHYSYGVNSTEKGDLSSESTVSRIRTEHFPLTLESARPSHTSQYLCASSDPREAGDEQFFGPGTRLTVL.

Notes on this clone: Additional DNA sequences in this sample encode the identical CDR3. The chain is built from TRBV29-1 and TRBJ1-1; D is unclear. This CDR3 is built from 12 residues. V lost 4 bases to trimming and J lost 1 base, with 7 bases between them. Germline CDR1 reads SQVTM; CDR2 reads ANQGSEA. The CDR3 region has the DNA TGCAGCGTTGGCCCGGGGAACACTGAAGCTTTCTTT. Its protein is CSVGPGNTEAFF.

The CDR3 sequence is CASSRRDTPYNEQFF. Here the CDR3 DNA reads TGTGCCAGCAGCCGCCGGGACACTCCCTACAATGAGCAGTTCTTC. V and J are TRBV11-3 and TRBJ2-1; D may be TRBD1 (6 bases). The germline V gene has CDR1 SGHNT and CDR2 YENEEA. Trimming stripped 5 bases from V and 2 bases from J, with 13 bases between. The CDR3 contains 15 residues.

On this clone itself: In the same sample, other DNA sequences code for this CDR3. This chain joins TRBV7-2 and TRBJ2-5; 7 bases map to TRBD2. Germline values: CDR1 SGHTA, CDR2 FQGNSA. V lost 1 base and J lost 2; bases outside the gene matches: 4. CDR3 length: 15 residues. The CDR3 loop reads CASSLGGGPQETQYF. CDR3 DNA sequence: TGTGCCAGCAGCTTAGGGGGGGGACCGCAAGAGACCCAGTACTTC.

The chain recombines TRBV2 with TRBJ1-5; D gene uncertain. V was pared by 3 bases and J by 0 bases, with 18 bases between. CDR3 length equals 18 residues. CDR1 and CDR2 from the germline V gene are SNHLY and FYNNEI. In DNA, the CDR3 is TGTGCCAGCAGTGACCCGGGTCTAAATCATGATAGCAATCAGCCCCAGCATTTT. This codes for CASSDPGLNHDSNQPQHF.

The CDR3 nucleotides are TGTGCCATCAGGTCCGGCACCGGGACAGGCTCGGTCGAGCAGTACTTC. Residues: CAIRSGTGTGSVEQYF. The V and J genes are TRBV10-3 and TRBJ2-7, with TRBD1 matching 8 bases. The CDR3 has 16 residues. The V segment lost 6 bases and the J segment 6 bases; nucleotides outside the gene matches: 16. From germline, CDR1 is ENHRY and CDR2 SYGVKD.

CDR3 residues: CASSLGAAQETQYF. CDR3 nucleotide sequence: TGCGCCAGCAGCTTGGGGGCAGCTCAAGAGACCCAGTACTTC. The chain recombines TRBV5-1 with TRBJ2-5; D remains ambiguous. Looked up from germline, CDR1 is SGHRS and CDR2 is YFSETQ. This CDR3 is built from 14 residues. V lost 0 bases, J lost 2 bases, and 8 bases lay in between.

The chain combines TRBV2 with TRBJ1-1, with D uncertain. The germline CDR1 and CDR2 sequences are SNHLY and FYNNEI. The CDR3 is 13 amino acids. Between the trimmed V and J ends, which lost 6 bases and 3 bases, there was a span of 11 bases. The CDR3 loop reads CASRRGTDTEAFF. CDR3 bases: TGTGCCAGCAGGCGGGGTACAGACACTGAAGCTTTCTTT.

This clone was counted a few times. The chain combines TRBV7-2 with TRBJ1-2; 8 bases align to TRBD1. The V gene end was trimmed by 8 bases and the J gene end by 5 bases; junction bases not matched to a gene: 7. This CDR3 region has 13 residues. Germline-derived CDR1 and CDR2 are SGHTA and FQGNSA. The CDR3 loop is CASQDRAGYGYTF. CDR3 coding DNA: TGTGCCAGCCAGGACAGGGCGGGGTATGGCTACACCTTC.

The V and J genes are TRBV9 and TRBJ2-3; D gene uncertain. The CDR3 contains 15 residues. The germline V gene has CDR1 SGDLS and CDR2 YYNGEE. The V and J ends lost 3 bases and 4 bases respectively, with 15 bases between them. The CDR3 is CASSATDPPPDTQYF. In DNA form, the CDR3 reads TGTGCCAGCAGCGCCACTGATCCCCCGCCAGATACGCAGTATTTT. The entire variable domain, with the rest obtained from reference TRBV9 and TRBJ2-3, is as follows: DSGVTQTPKHLITATGQRVTLRCSPRSGDLSVYWYQQSLDQGLQFLIQYYNGEERAKGNILERFSAQQFPDLHSELNLSSLELGDSALYFCASSATDPPPDTQYFGPGTRLTVL.

The chain uses TRBV13 and TRBJ2-2; either TRBD1 or TRBD2 may fit D (5 bases each). V shed 5 bases and J shed 4 bases, with 14 bases lying between them. CDR3 length equals 15 residues. Germline CDR1 is PRHDT and CDR2 is FYEKMQ (reference sequence). In nucleotides, the CDR3 is TGTGCCAGCAGCCCAACCAGGGCGGGCACCGGGGAGCTGTTTTTT. Amino acids: CASSPTRAGTGELFF. The whole variable domain, filled in from reference TRBV13 and TRBJ2-2, reads AAGVIQSPRHLIKEKRETATLKCYPIPRHDTVYWYQQGPGQDPQFLISFYEKMQSDKGSIPDRFSAQQFSDYHSELNMSSLELGDSALYFCASSPTRAGTGELFFGEGSRLTVL.